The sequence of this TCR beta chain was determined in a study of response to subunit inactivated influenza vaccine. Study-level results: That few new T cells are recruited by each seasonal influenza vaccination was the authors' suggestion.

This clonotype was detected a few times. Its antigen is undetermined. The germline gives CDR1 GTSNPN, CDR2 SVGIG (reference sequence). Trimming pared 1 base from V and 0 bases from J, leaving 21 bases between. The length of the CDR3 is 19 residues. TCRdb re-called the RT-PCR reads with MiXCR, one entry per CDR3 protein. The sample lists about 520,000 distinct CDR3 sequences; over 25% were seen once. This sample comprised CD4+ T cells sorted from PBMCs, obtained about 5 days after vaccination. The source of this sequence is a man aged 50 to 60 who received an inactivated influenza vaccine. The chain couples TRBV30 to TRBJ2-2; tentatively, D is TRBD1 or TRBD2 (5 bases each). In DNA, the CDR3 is TGTGCCTGGAGTGGGGGGAGTCAGGGCCGACTTTCGAACACCGGGGAGCTGTTTTTT. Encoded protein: CAWSGGSQGRLSNTGELFF. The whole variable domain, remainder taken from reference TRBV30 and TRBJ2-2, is SQTIHQWPATLVQPVGSPLSLECTVEGTSNPNLYWYRQAAGRGLQLLFYSVGIGQISSEVPQNLSASRPQDRQFILSSKKLLLSDSGFYLCAWSGGSQGRLSNTGELFFGEGSRLTVL.